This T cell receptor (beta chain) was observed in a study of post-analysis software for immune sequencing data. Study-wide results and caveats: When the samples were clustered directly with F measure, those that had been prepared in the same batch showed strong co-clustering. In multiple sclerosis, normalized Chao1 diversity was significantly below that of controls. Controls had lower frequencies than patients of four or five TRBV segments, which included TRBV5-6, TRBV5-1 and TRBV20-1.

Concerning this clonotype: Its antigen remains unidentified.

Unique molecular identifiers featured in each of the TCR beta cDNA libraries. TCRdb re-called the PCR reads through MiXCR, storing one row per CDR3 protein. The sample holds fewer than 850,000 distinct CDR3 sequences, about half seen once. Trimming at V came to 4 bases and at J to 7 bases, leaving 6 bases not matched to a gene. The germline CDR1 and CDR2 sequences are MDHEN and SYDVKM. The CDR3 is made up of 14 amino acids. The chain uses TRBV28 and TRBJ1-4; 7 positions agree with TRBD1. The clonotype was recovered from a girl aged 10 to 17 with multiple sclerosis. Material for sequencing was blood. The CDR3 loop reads CASSSLTGPEKLFF. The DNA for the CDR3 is TGTGCCAGCAGTTCCTTGACAGGGCCTGAAAAACTGTTTTTT.